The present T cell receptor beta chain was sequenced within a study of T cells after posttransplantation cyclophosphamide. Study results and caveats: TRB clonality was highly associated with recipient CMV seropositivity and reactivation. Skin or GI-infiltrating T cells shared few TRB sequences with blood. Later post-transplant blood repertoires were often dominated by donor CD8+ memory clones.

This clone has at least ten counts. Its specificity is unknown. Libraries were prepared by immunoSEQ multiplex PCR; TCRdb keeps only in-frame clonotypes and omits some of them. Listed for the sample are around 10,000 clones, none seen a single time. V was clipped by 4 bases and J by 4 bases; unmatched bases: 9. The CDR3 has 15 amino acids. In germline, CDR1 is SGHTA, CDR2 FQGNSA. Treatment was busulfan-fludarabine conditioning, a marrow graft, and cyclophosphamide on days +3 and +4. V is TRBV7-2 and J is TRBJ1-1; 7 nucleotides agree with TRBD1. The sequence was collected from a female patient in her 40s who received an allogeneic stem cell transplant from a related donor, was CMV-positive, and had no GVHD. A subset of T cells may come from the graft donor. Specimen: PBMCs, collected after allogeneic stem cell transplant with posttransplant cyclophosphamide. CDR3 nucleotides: TGTGCCAGCAGCTCCCCGACAGGGTTTCGCACTGAAGCTTTCTTT. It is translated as CASSSPTGFRTEAFF.